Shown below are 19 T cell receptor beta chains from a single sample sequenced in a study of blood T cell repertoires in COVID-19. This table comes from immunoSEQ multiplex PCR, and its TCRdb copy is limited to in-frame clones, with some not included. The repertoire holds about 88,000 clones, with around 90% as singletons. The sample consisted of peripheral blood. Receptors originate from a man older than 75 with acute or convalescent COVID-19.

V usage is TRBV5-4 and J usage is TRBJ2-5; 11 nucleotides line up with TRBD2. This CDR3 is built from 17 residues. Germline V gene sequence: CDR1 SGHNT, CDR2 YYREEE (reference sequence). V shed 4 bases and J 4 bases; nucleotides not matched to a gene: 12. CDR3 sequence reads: CASSRSGLAVAGETQYF. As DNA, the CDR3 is TGTGCCAGCAGCCGATCGGGACTAGCGGTGGCGGGAGAGACCCAGTACTTC.

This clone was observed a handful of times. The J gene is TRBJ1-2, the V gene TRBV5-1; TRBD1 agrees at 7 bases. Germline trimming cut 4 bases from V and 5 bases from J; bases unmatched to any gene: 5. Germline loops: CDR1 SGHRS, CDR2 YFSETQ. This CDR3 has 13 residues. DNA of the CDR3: TGCGCCAGCAGCGAGGCAGGGGGATATGGCTACACCTTC. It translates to CASSEAGGYGYTF.

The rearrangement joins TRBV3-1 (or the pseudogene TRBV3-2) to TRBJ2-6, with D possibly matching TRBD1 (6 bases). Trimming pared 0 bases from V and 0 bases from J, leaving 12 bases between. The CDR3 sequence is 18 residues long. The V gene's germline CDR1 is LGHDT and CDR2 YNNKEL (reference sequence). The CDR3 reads CASSQDRGLGSGANVLTF. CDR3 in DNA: TGTGCCAGCAGCCAAGACAGGGGTTTGGGCTCTGGGGCCAACGTCCTGACTTTC.

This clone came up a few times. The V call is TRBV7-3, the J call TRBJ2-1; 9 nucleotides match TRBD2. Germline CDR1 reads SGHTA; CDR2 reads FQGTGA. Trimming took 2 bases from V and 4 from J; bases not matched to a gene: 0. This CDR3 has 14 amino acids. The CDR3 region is CASSLAGGYNEQFF. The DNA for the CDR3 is TGTGCCAGCAGCTTAGCGGGGGGGTACAATGAGCAGTTCTTC.

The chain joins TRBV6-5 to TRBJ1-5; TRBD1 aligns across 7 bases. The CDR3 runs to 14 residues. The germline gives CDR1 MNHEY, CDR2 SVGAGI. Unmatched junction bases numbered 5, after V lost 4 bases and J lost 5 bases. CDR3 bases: TGTGCCAGCAGTTCGGGACAGAGGTATCAGCCCCAGCATTTT. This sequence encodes CASSSGQRYQPQHF.

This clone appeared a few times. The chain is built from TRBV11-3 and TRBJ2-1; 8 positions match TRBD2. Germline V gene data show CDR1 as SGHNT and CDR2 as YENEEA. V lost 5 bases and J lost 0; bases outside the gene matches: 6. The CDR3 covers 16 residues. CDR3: CASSPSGWSSYNEQFF. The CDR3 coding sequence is TGTGCCAGCAGCCCTAGCGGGTGGAGCTCCTACAATGAGCAGTTCTTC.

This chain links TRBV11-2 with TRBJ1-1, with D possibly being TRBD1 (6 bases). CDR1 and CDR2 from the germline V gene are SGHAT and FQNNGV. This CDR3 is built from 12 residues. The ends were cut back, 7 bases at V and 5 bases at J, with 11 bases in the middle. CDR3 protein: CASTLRGTEAFF. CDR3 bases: TGTGCCAGCACCCTGAGGGGGACTGAAGCTTTCTTT.

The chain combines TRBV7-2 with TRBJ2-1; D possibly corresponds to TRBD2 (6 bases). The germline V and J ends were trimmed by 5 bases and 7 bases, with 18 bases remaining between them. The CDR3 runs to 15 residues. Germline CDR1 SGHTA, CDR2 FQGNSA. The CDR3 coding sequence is TGTGCCAGCAGCGTTGTTTGGGGGGTGGGGAATGAGCAGTTCTTC. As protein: CASSVVWGVGNEQFF. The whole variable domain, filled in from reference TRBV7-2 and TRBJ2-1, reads GAGVSQSPSNKVTEKGKDVELRCDPISGHTALYWYRQSLGQGLEFLIYFQGNSAPDKSGLPSDRFSAERTGGSVSTLTIQRTQQEDSAVYLCASSVVWGVGNEQFFGPGTRLTVL.

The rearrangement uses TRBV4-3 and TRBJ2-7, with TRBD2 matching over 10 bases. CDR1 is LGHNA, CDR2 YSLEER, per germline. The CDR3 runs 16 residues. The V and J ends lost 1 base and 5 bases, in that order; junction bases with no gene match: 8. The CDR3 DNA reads TGCGCCAGCAGCCAAGGGGTGGCTAGCGGGAGCCACGAGCAGTACTTC. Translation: CASSQGVASGSHEQYF.

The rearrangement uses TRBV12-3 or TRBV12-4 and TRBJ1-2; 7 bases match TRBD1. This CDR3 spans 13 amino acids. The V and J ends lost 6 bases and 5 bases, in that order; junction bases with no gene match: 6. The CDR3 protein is CASSQTGNYGYTF. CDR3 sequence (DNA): TGTGCCAGCAGCCAGACAGGGAATTATGGCTACACCTTC.

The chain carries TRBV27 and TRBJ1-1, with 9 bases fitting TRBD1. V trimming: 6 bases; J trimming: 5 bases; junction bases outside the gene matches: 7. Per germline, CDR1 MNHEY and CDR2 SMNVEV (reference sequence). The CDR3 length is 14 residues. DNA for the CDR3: TGTGCCAGCAGGGGGACAGGGTCTCGGACTGAAGCTTTCTTT. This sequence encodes CASRGTGSRTEAFF.

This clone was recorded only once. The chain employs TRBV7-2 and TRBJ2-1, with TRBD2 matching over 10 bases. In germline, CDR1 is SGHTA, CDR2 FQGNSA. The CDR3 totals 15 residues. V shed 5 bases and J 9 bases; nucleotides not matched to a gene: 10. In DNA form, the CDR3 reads TGTGCCAGCAGCCCCCAGCGGGGGGGCTTTCGTGAGCAGTTCTTC. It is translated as CASSPQRGGFREQFF.

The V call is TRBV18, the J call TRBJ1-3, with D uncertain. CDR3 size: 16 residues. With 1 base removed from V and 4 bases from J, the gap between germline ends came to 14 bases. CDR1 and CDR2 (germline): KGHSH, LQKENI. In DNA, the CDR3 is TGTGCCAGCTCACCACGAGGGCAGGCGGGAGGAAACACCATATATTTT. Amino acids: CASSPRGQAGGNTIYF. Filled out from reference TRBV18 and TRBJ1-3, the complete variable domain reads NAGVMQNPRHLVRRRGQEARLRCSPMKGHSHVYWYRQLPEEGLKFMVYLQKENIIDESGMPKERFSAEFPKEGPSILRIQQVVRGDSAAYFCASSPRGQAGGNTIYFGEGSWLTVV.

The CDR3 sequence is CSGNPATGEETQYF. The CDR3 DNA is TGCAGCGGCAATCCGGCCACCGGGGAAGAGACCCAGTACTTC. The rearrangement links TRBV29-1 to TRBJ2-5; D might be TRBD2 (5 bases). The ends were cut back, 7 bases at V and 3 bases at J, with 18 bases in the middle. Germline CDR1 and CDR2: SQVTM and ANQGSEA. This CDR3 is built from 14 residues.

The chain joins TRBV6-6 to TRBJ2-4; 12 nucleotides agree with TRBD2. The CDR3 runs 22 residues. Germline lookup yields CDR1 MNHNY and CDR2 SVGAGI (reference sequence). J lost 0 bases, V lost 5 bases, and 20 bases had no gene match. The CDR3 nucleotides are TGTGCCAGCAGTCACCACCCCACTAGCGGGAGGCTCGGAGGGCTAGCCAAAAACATTCAGTACTTC. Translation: CASSHHPTSGRLGGLAKNIQYF.

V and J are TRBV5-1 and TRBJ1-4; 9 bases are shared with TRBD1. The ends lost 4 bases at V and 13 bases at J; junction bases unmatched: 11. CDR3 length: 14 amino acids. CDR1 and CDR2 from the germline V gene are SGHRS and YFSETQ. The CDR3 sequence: CASSLGQGDGRLFF. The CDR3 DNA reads TGCGCCAGCAGCCTGGGACAGGGCGATGGACGACTGTTTTTT. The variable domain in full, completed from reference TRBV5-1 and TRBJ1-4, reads KAGVTQTPRYLIKTRGQQVTLSCSPISGHRSVSWYQQTPGQGLQFLFEYFSETQRNKGNFPGRFSGRQFSNSRSEMNVSTLELGDSALYLCASSLGQGDGRLFFGSGTQLSVL.

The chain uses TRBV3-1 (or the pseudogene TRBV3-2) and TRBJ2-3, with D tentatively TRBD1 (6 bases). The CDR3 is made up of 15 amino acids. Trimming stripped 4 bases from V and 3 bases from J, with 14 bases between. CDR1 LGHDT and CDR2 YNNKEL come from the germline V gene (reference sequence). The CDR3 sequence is CASSLRGTTTDTQYF. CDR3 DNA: TGTGCCAGCAGCCTAAGGGGGACAACAACAGATACGCAGTATTTT.

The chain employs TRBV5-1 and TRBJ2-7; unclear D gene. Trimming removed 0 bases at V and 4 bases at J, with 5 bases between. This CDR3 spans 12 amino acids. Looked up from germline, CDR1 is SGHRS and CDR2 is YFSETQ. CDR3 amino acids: CASSLGQYEQYF. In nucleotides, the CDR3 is TGCGCCAGCAGCTTGGGGCAGTACGAGCAGTACTTC.

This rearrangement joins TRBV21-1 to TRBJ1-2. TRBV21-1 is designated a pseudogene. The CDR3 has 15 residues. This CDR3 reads CAGPVGGGPGYGYTF. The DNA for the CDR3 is TGTGCCGGCCCGGTTGGGGGGGGCCCCGGCTATGGCTACACCTTC.